The clone carrying this TCR beta chain was detected ten times or more. Using its own MiXCR run on the 5' RACE reads, TCRdb lists one record per CDR3 protein. In the table there are 80,000 to 95,000 distinct CDR3 sequences, around 16% of which are singletons. V was cut by 6 bases and J by 5 bases, with 11 bases left in between. Germline CDR1 and CDR2: SGHVS and FQNEAQ. This CDR3 comprises 13 residues. The record originates from a study of early T cells in non-severe SARS-CoV-2 infection. The chain has TRBV7-8 and TRBJ2-1; no firm D call. This sequence was found in an adult who was a healthcare worker with PCR-confirmed SARS-CoV-2 infection or an uninfected control (not recorded which). The material was whole blood, obtained at baseline. The CDR3 DNA reads TGTGCCAGCAGACCAATAGCCGACAATGAGCAGTTCTTC. Its protein is CASRPIADNEQFF.